The TCR beta chain described here comes from a study of regulatory T cells in long-lasting Graves disease. Background on the study: Antithyroid drug intake by newly diagnosed Graves' patients had lasted under 3 months.

A few counts support this clonotype. The antigen remains undetermined. The study's findings and limits: Those with persistent disease had in common more public clonotypes (about 2,500) than new patients (roughly 970).

Both iRepertoire HTBI primers and Arm-PCR of CDR3 regions were used to build the TCR beta libraries. TCRdb independently ran MiXCR on the multiplex PCR reads; one entry per CDR3 protein. In the table there are roughly 610,000 distinct CDR3 sequences, 15% to 20% of which are singletons. Specified time point: newly diagnosed GD, antithyroid drugs for less than 3 months. PBMCs were the source of the RNA used for TCR sequencing. This CDR3 region has 16 residues. The germline V gene has CDR1 SGDLS and CDR2 YYNGEE. V was cut by 0 bases and J by 7 bases, with 16 bases left in between. A further study also used this sample, focusing on T cells in Graves' hyperthyroidism and ophthalmopathy. According to that study: The model forecast ophthalmopathy, anticipating it by a median about 7 months before onset.

The sequences come from peripheral blood mononuclear cells (PBMCs), collected at new diagnosis, from a patient treated with antithyroid drugs. J is TRBJ2-2 and V is TRBV9; maybe TRBD2 (6 bases). This clonotype was obtained from a man between 18 and 35 years old with Graves disease. CDR3 residues: CASSVEARTGVGELFF. DNA of the CDR3: TGTGCCAGCAGCGTAGAGGCTAGGACGGGGGTCGGGGAGCTGTTTTTT.